This is a list of T cell receptor beta chains from one sample in a study of neoadjuvant anti-PD-1 for oral cavity cancer. The assay was immunoSEQ multiplex PCR, and TCRdb's table has in-frame clones only and misses some. The sample records approximately 35,000 clones, 85% to 90% being singletons. Here the sequenced sample was PBMCs, taken before nivolumab (anti-PD-1) treatment. The receptors were sampled from a person aged 35-80 years with oral cavity squamous cell carcinoma. Each CDR3 is given with its conserved first and last residue. Fields, in order: D gene, clone size, J gene, V gene, CDR3 DNA, CDR3 protein. The D gene is left open where the match is weak. Clone sizes are given selectively: once, few, many, or a class where the clone is expanded.

>.|.|TRBJ2-5|TRBV7-9
TGTGCCAGCAGCCGCCGGCCCCCGTCGGACGGACAAGAGACCCAGTACTTC
CASSRRPPSDGQETQYF
>TRBD1|.|TRBJ1-2|TRBV25-1
TGTGCCAGCAGTGAATATGAGGGGACAGGGTACGACTATGGCTACACCTTC
CASSEYEGTGYDYGYTF
>.|once|TRBJ1-1|TRBV27
TGTGCCAGCAGTTTCGGACAGCCGAACACTGAAGCTTTCTTT
CASSFGQPNTEAFF
>.|.|TRBJ2-5|TRBV4-1
TGCGCCAGCAGCCAAAAGCTGCCAACGGGGACCCAGTACTTC
CASSQKLPTGTQYF
>TRBD1|.|TRBJ2-6|TRBV6-6
TGTGCCACCCCCCGGGACAGATCTGGGGCCAACGTCCTGACTTTC
CATPRDRSGANVLTF
>.|.|TRBJ1-1|TRBV29-1
TGCAGCGTTCTACAGGGAGGGGGCACTGAAGCTTTCTTT
CSVLQGGGTEAFF
>.|.|TRBJ1-1|TRBV7-9
TGTGCCAGCGGAATGAGGGCAATGAACACTGAAGCTTTCTTT
CASGMRAMNTEAFF
>.|.|TRBJ1-1|TRBV4-1
TGCGCCAGCAGCCAAGCAGGCACTGAAGCTTTCTTT
CASSQAGTEAFF
>.|.|TRBJ1-5|TRBV6-6
TGTGCCAGCAGCAGGTTTGGGGTTCTCAATCAGCCCCAGCATTTT
CASSRFGVLNQPQHF
>.|.|TRBJ2-3|TRBV29-1
TGCAGCGCCCTTCTCACACGGGGGGCTCTCACAGATACGCAGTATTTT
CSALLTRGALTDTQYF
>.|.|TRBJ2-7|TRBV13
TGTGCCAGCAGCCCTCAAGAGGCCCACGAGCAGTACTTC
CASSPQEAHEQYF
>.|.|TRBJ2-1|TRBV9
TGTGCCAGCAGCGTAGCGAGCCCAGGGGTACCCTCCTACAATGAGCAGTTCTTC
CASSVASPGVPSYNEQFF
>.|.|TRBJ1-6|TRBV27
TGTGCCAGCAGTTTCGACCGGTATAATTCACCCCTCCACTTT
CASSFDRYNSPLHF
>.|.|TRBJ1-5|TRBV10-3
TGTGCCATCAGCTCCCAGGGAGGCAATCAGCCCCAGCATTTT
CAISSQGGNQPQHF
>TRBD1|.|TRBJ1-2|TRBV6-1
TGTGCCAGCAGCGGACAGGGCTATGGCTACACCTTC
CASSGQGYGYTF
>TRBD1|.|TRBJ2-2|TRBV19
TGTGCCAGTAGTATCTACTTCTACAGGGGAACCGGGGAGCTGTTTTTT
CASSIYFYRGTGELFF
>.|.|TRBJ2-5|TRBV11-2
TGTGCCAGCAGCCGCCCTCCGGGCGAGACCCAGTACTTC
CASSRPPGETQYF
>.|.|TRBJ2-3|TRBV6-1
TGTGCCAGCAGTGAAGTCCAGGGCACCACAGATACGCAGTATTTT
CASSEVQGTTDTQYF
>.|.|TRBJ1-1|TRBV28
TGTGCCAGCAGTTTATCGACGCGAAGGGATACTGAAGCTTTCTTT
CASSLSTRRDTEAFF
>TRBD1|.|TRBJ2-4|TRBV9
TGTGCCAGCAGCGAAGGGACAGGGATAGCCAAAAACATTCAGTACTTC
CASSEGTGIAKNIQYF
>.|.|TRBJ2-3|TRBV30
TGTGCCTGGACGGTAGGGAATACGCAGTATTTT
CAWTVGNTQYF
>TRBD1|few|TRBJ2-7|TRBV7-2
TGTGCCAGCAGTCCCGGGACAGGGGTCTACGAGCAGTACTTC
CASSPGTGVYEQYF
>TRBD1|.|TRBJ1-3|TRBV7-6
TGTGCCAGCAGCTTCGGGCAGGGGGCAGGAAACACCATATATTTT
CASSFGQGAGNTIYF
>.|.|TRBJ2-3|TRBV5-1
TGCGCCAGCAGCTTCTTAGAGGATACGCAGTATTTT
CASSFLEDTQYF
>.|.|TRBJ2-2|TRBV5-6
TGTGCCAGCAGCTCCGCGGTCACCGGGGAGCTGTTTTTT
CASSSAVTGELFF
>TRBD1|.|TRBJ1-2|TRBV10-3
TGTGCCGCCGGAGGGACAGGGAGTGACTATGGCTACACCTTC
CAAGGTGSDYGYTF
>.|.|TRBJ2-4|TRBV5-8
TGTGCCAGCAGCTTGGGAGACCTAGGTCACATTCAGTACTTC
CASSLGDLGHIQYF
>.|once|TRBJ1-1|TRBV19
TGTGCCAGTAGTATATTAGGGAACACTGAAGCTTTCTTT
CASSILGNTEAFF
>.|.|TRBJ1-3|TRBV11-1
TGTGCCAGCAGCTTAGCGGGTTCCAGTCGCTCTGGAAACACCATATATTTT
CASSLAGSSRSGNTIYF
>.|.|TRBJ1-3|TRBV19
TGTGCCAGTAGTATATTTGGGACAAGAGCCTCTGGAAACACCATATATTTT
CASSIFGTRASGNTIYF
>TRBD2|.|TRBJ2-5|TRBV7-2
TGTGCCAGCAGCTCCCCTAGCGGGGGGGCCCCGAGGGAGACCCAGTACTTC
CASSSPSGGAPRETQYF
>.|.|TRBJ2-4|TRBV7-2
TGTGCCAGCAGCCCCCAAGGCAGGGGTAACATTCAGTACTTC
CASSPQGRGNIQYF
>.|.|TRBJ1-2|TRBV6-6
TGTGCCAGCGACCGCGTGAGCGCATATGGCTACACCTTC
CASDRVSAYGYTF
>TRBD1|.|TRBJ1-1|TRBV11-2
TGTGCCAGCAGAAGGGGGCACTCGAACACTGAAGCTTTCTTT
CASRRGHSNTEAFF
>.|.|TRBJ2-3|TRBV5-1
TGCGCCAGCAGCGCGCTTAGCGGCCAGCGTAGCACAGATACGCAGTATTTT
CASSALSGQRSTDTQYF
>.|.|TRBJ1-1|TRBV6-5
TGTGCCAGCAGTAGGGGAGGGGAACTCCCTGAAGCTTTCTTT
CASSRGGELPEAFF
>.|.|TRBJ1-5|TRBV5-6
TGTGCCAGCAGCTTGGCCGCAGCTCAGCTCCAGCATTTT
CASSLAAAQLQHF
>.|few|TRBJ1-2|TRBV9
TGTGCCAGCAGCGTAGGTGCAGGGGATTATGGCTACACCTTC
CASSVGAGDYGYTF
>TRBD1|.|TRBJ1-3|TRBV7-9
TGTGCCAGCAGGACTACGGACAGGGGTAGCGGGAACACCATATATTTT
CASRTTDRGSGNTIYF
>.|.|TRBJ1-5|TRBV19
TGTGCCAGTAGTATAATCCGACAGAGTAATCAGCCCCAGCATTTT
CASSIIRQSNQPQHF
>TRBD1|.|TRBJ2-5|TRBV9
TGTGCCAGCAGCGTAGCAGGGACAGGGGGGCTCGAGACCCAGTACTTC
CASSVAGTGGLETQYF
>.|.|TRBJ1-3|TRBV30
TGTGCCTGGAGCGGGGGATACTCTGGAAACACCATATATTTT
CAWSGGYSGNTIYF
>.|.|TRBJ1-5|TRBV4-2
TGTGCCAGCGCCCTCGGGGGGGGAGGACAGCCCCAGCATTTT
CASALGGGGQPQHF